The clone carrying this T cell receptor beta chain has only a few counts. The source of the sample is a study of identifying expanded T cells in peripheral blood. Trimming cost V 1 base and J 5 bases, with 9 bases left between them. Germline CDR1 SGHTA, CDR2 FQGTGA. The CDR3 runs to 13 residues. The table came from immunoSEQ multiplex PCR; TCRdb's copy has only in-frame clones and leaves some out. The sample has approximately 110,000 clones, 88% seen once. The rearrangement joins TRBV7-3 to TRBJ2-7; either TRBD1 or TRBD2 may supply D (6 bases each). The sequenced material came from blood. The sequence came from a person between 18 and 70 years old in good health. The CDR3 region is CASSLIGGHEQYF. The DNA for the CDR3 is TGTGCCAGCAGCTTAATTGGGGGGCACGAGCAGTACTTC.